This TCR beta chain was retrieved from a study of CD8 T cells in Susac syndrome. Findings and caveats of the study: The total CD8+ repertoires contained roughly 17 Susac-specific public clones, and the CD8+ TEMRA repertoires contained a few.

The authors reverse transcribed roughly 0.45 to 1 ug RNA with random hexamers. The TCR beta CDR3 was amplified by immunoSEQ multiplex PCR across 54 Vbeta, 13 Jbeta. TCRdb reprocessed the immunoSEQ multiplex PCR reads via MiXCR and lists one record per CDR3 protein. The sample yields 70,000 to 95,000 distinct CDR3 sequences, about 94% seen once. The CDR3 sequence is 16 residues long. Per germline, CDR1 LNHDA and CDR2 SQIVND (reference sequence). Germline trimming cut 1 base from V and 2 bases from J; bases unmatched to any gene: 0. Concerning this clonotype: Its antigen is undetermined.

In Susac syndrome patients, recently defined diagnostic criteria for definite or probable disease were met. Negative isolation was used for CD8+ and CD4+ T cells, and FACS enrichment was applied to TEMRA cells. Sequenced: CD8+ T cells from PBMCs. The chain carries TRBV19 and TRBJ2-1, with 12 bases lining up with TRBD2. This sequence was found in a human donor with Susac syndrome. As DNA, the CDR3 is TGTGCCAGTAGTATAGGGACTAGCGGGACCTACAATGAGCAGTTCTTC. Amino acid sequence: CASSIGTSGTYNEQFF.